Each of the 10 T cell receptor beta chains below was sequenced from the same sample in a study of T cells in tuberculosis. TCRdb keeps only in-frame clones here, not all; method: immunoSEQ multiplex PCR. This table holds roughly 41,000 clones, 90% to 95% found once. The sample taken for sequencing was PBMCs. These receptors originate from a donor aged 10 to 29 with latent tuberculosis or without tuberculosis infection. Some clones in this sample may be carry-over from other donors' samples.

The chain has TRBV11-2 and TRBJ1-4, with 9 bases lining up with TRBD1. Germline CDR1 SGHAT, CDR2 FQNNGV. This CDR3 has 15 amino acids. V lost 4 bases to trimming and J lost 4 bases; unmatched junction nucleotides: 4. CDR3 in DNA: TGTGCCAGCAGCTACCGGGACAGGGATAATGAAAAACTGTTTTTT. Encoded protein: CASSYRDRDNEKLFF.

The chain is built from TRBV5-1 and TRBJ1-2, with 9 bases that match TRBD1. CDR1 and CDR2 from the germline V gene are SGHRS and YFSETQ. The CDR3 extends over 14 amino acids. The trim removed 3 bases at V and 2 bases at J, leaving 2 bases unmatched. The CDR3 is CASSWDRANYGYTF. The CDR3 coding sequence is TGCGCCAGCAGCTGGGACAGGGCGAACTATGGCTACACCTTC.

This chain links TRBV11-1 with TRBJ2-3; 10 nucleotides line up with TRBD2. The CDR3 sequence is 18 residues long. The V gene's germline CDR1 is SGHAT and CDR2 FQDESV (reference sequence). The ends lost 4 bases at V and 1 base at J; junction bases unmatched: 11. The CDR3, as DNA: TGTGCCAGCAGCTCTGAGCGGGGGGGCGGTTTGGGCACAGATACGCAGTATTTT. Protein product: CASSSERGGGLGTDTQYF. The full variable domain, with the rest looked up from reference TRBV11-1 and TRBJ2-3, is EAEVAQSPRYKITEKSQAVAFWCDPISGHATLYWYRQILGQGPELLVQFQDESVVDDSQLPKDRFSAERLKGVDSTLKIQPAELGDSAMYLCASSSERGGGLGTDTQYFGPGTRLTVL.

J is TRBJ2-7 and V is TRBV6-6, with D uncertain. The CDR3 totals 16 residues. CDR1 and CDR2 from the germline V gene are MNHNY and SVGAGI (reference sequence). V shed 2 bases and J shed 1 base, with 15 bases lying between them. CDR3 DNA sequence: TGTGCCAGCAGTTACGGGTCCACAGACATTTCCTACGAGCAGTACGTC. This encodes CASSYGSTDISYEQYV.

V gene TRBV7-2 combines with J gene TRBJ1-5, with TRBD1 matching over 7 bases. Germline trimming cut 4 bases from V and 4 bases from J; bases unmatched to any gene: 4. Germline assignment: CDR1 SGHTA and CDR2 FQGNSA. CDR3 length: 14 residues. CDR3 residues: CASSSRDRNQPQHF. In DNA form, the CDR3 reads TGTGCCAGCAGCTCACGGGACAGAAATCAGCCCCAGCATTTT.

The chain carries TRBV28 and TRBJ1-5; a weak D match, TRBD1 (6 bases). Germline V gives CDR1 MDHEN, CDR2 SYDVKM. V was cut by 7 bases and J by 0 bases, with 16 bases left in between. This CDR3 contains 16 residues. The CDR3 here is CASTPSDRNSNQPQHF. The CDR3, as DNA: TGTGCCAGCACCCCCTCGGACAGAAATAGCAATCAGCCCCAGCATTTT.

The chain has TRBV5-6 and TRBJ2-1, with 13 bases aligning to TRBD2. Germline V gene data show CDR1 as SGHDT and CDR2 as YYEEEE. Trimming took 5 bases from V and 8 from J; bases not matched to a gene: 7. The CDR3 spans 15 residues. For the CDR3, the DNA is TGTGCCAGCAGTCGGACTAGCGGGGGAGGGGATGAGCAGTTCTTC. Protein: CASSRTSGGGDEQFF. Full variable domain (remainder filled in from reference TRBV5-6 and TRBJ2-1): DAGVTQSPTHLIKTRGQQVTLRCSPKSGHDTVSWYQQALGQGPQFIFQYYEEEERQRGNFPDRFSGHQFPNYSSELNVNALLLGDSALYLCASSRTSGGGDEQFFGPGTRLTVL.

This clone was seen a single time. The J gene is TRBJ2-3, the V gene TRBV6-1; D perhaps matches TRBD1 (6 bases). The CDR3 covers 15 residues. Trimming pared 8 bases from V and 2 bases from J, leaving 17 bases between. The V gene's germline CDR1 is MNHNS and CDR2 SASEGT. CDR3 coding DNA: TGTGCCAGCGATGGCCATCGACAGGTCACAGATACGCAGTATTTT. Its protein is CASDGHRQVTDTQYF.

In its sample, this clone was seen once. The chain uses TRBV27 and TRBJ2-1; a weak D match, TRBD1 (5 bases). The CDR3 is made up of 15 amino acids. Trimming pared 2 bases from V and 4 bases from J, leaving 12 bases between. Germline-derived CDR1 and CDR2 are MNHEY and SMNVEV (reference sequence). The CDR3 region has the DNA TGTGCCAGCAGTTTACGGTCAGGGTCTTACAATGAGCAGTTCTTC. Amino acids: CASSLRSGSYNEQFF.

V gene TRBV12-5 combines with J gene TRBJ1-1, with D hard to call. Trimming left V 1 base short and J 4 bases short, with 10 bases between. This CDR3 contains 14 residues. The V gene's germline CDR1 is LGHNT and CDR2 FRNRAP. This CDR3 reads CASGLAGFGTEAFF. The CDR3 DNA follows: TGTGCTAGTGGTTTGGCCGGGTTCGGCACTGAAGCTTTCTTT. Looking up the rest from reference TRBV12-5 and TRBJ1-1 gives the full variable domain: DARVTQTPRHKVTEMGQEVTMRCQPILGHNTVFWYRQTMMQGLELLAYFRNRAPLDDSGMPKDRFSAEMPDATLATLKIQPSEPRDSAVYFCASGLAGFGTEAFFGQGTRLTVV.